The 30 T cell receptor beta chains below come from one sample, sequenced in a study. TCRdb fed the RT-PCR reads into MiXCR, producing one record per CDR3 protein. This sample has 550,000 to 750,000 distinct CDR3 sequences; 14% occur once, and the top ten carry 3% to 4.5%. Sequencing was performed on memory CD4+ T cells from blood. The receptors stem from a female donor in good health, serving as a healthy control.

In its sample, this clonotype was seen many times. The rearrangement joins TRBV29-1 to TRBJ2-3, with D perhaps TRBD2 (7 bases). Trimming cost V 4 bases and J 0 bases, with 11 bases left between them. Germline V CDR1 and CDR2: SQVTM, ANQGSEA. The CDR3 runs to 14 residues. The CDR3 nucleotides read TGCAGCGTTGTTCGCGGGGGCAGCACAGATACGCAGTATTTT. Protein product: CSVVRGGSTDTQYF.

The CDR3 sequence is CASSATSGGEGEQFF. CDR3 DNA: TGTGCCAGCAGCGCGACTAGCGGGGGGGAGGGTGAGCAGTTCTTC. The chain carries TRBV9 and TRBJ2-1; TRBD2 matches at 14 bases. Germline lookup yields CDR1 SGDLS and CDR2 YYNGEE. CDR3 size: 15 residues. The V gene end was trimmed by 3 bases and the J gene end by 9 bases; junction bases not matched to a gene: 5.

This clonotype has more than one count but fewer than ten. The chain is built from TRBV12-3 or TRBV12-4 and TRBJ1-5, with TRBD1 as a possible D gene (6 bases). V dropped 6 bases and J dropped 4 bases, with 10 bases sitting between them. The CDR3 is 13 residues long. The CDR3 loop reads CASRQGRNQPQHF. The CDR3 bases are TGTGCCAGCAGACAGGGAAGGAATCAGCCCCAGCATTTT.

This clonotype was picked up many times. This chain joins TRBV29-1 and TRBJ2-3; 8 nucleotides match TRBD1. Germline values: CDR1 SQVTM, CDR2 ANQGSEA. There are 15 residues in the CDR3. The J segment lost 4 bases and the V segment lost 7 bases, leaving 13 bases of the junction unmatched. DNA for the CDR3: TGCAGCGCACCGGAGACAGGGGTGGTAGCAGATACGCAGTATTTT. Its translation is CSAPETGVVADTQYF.

Many counts were recorded for this clonotype. The CDR3 is CASSYSIREAFF. In DNA, the CDR3 is TGTGCCAGCAGTTACTCGATCAGAGAAGCTTTCTTT. The rearrangement joins TRBV6-2 or TRBV6-3 to TRBJ1-1; no firm D call. V was cut by 0 bases and J by 8 bases, with 7 bases left in between. CDR1 and CDR2 (germline): MNHEY, SVGEGT. CDR3 length equals 12 residues.

The chain uses TRBV5-1 and TRBJ2-3, with D possibly matching TRBD2 (5 bases). The CDR3 is made up of 17 amino acids. CDR1 SGHRS and CDR2 YFSETQ come from the germline V gene. V lost 1 base and J lost 1, with 16 bases in between. CDR3 loop: CASSLPVEGQGTDTQYF. The CDR3 DNA sequence: TGCGCCAGCAGCTTGCCGGTTGAGGGCCAGGGCACAGATACGCAGTATTTT.

This sequence joins TRBV7-3 and TRBJ2-1; D call uncertain. CDR3 length: 16 residues. Looked up from germline, CDR1 is SGHTA and CDR2 is FQGTGA. The ends were cut back, 1 base at V and 4 bases at J, with 14 bases in the middle. The CDR3 coding sequence is TGTGCCAGCAGCTTAAGGGCGACTGGCCTTTACAATGAGCAGTTCTTC. The encoded protein is CASSLRATGLYNEQFF.

This clonotype was seen a few times. The chain recombines TRBV5-1 with TRBJ2-3, with no clear D. The CDR3 covers 13 residues. V was cut by 2 bases and J by 2 bases, with 6 bases left in between. In germline, CDR1 is SGHRS, CDR2 YFSETQ. The CDR3 DNA sequence: TGCGCCAGCAGCTTCCAAGTCACAGATACGCAGTATTTT. It translates to CASSFQVTDTQYF.

Many counts were recorded for this clonotype. The chain links TRBV6-2 or TRBV6-3 to TRBJ1-1; 8 bases line up with TRBD1. The CDR3 consists of 15 residues. CDR1 MNHEY and CDR2 SVGEGT come from the germline V gene. The V gene end was trimmed by 5 bases and the J gene end by 1 base; junction bases not matched to a gene: 6. CDR3 loop: CASSKDRDWNTEAFF. DNA for the CDR3: TGTGCCAGCAGTAAGGACAGGGATTGGAACACTGAAGCTTTCTTT.

The table lists this clonotype with a few counts. The V call is TRBV20-1, the J call TRBJ1-5; 7 bases are a match to TRBD1. V gave up 3 bases and J gave up 1 base; unmatched junction bases: 6. Germline V gene lookup returns CDR1 DFQATT and CDR2 SNEGSKA (reference sequence). The CDR3 sequence is 15 residues long. The CDR3 spells CSASSTGLSNQPQHF. CDR3 DNA sequence: TGCAGTGCTAGCTCGACAGGGCTGAGCAATCAGCCCCAGCATTTT.

A few counts support this clonotype. This chain joins TRBV5-1 and TRBJ2-2, with a tentative D call TRBD1 (5 bases). The V end was cut by 4 bases, the J end by 1 base, with 14 bases between. The CDR3 has 16 amino acids. CDR1 is SGHRS and CDR2 is YFSETQ in the germline V gene. This CDR3 reads CASSPGATVNTGELFF. DNA of the CDR3: TGCGCCAGCAGCCCTGGGGCGACGGTGAACACCGGGGAGCTGTTTTTT.

This clonotype turned up a few times. The chain is built from TRBV10-3 and TRBJ2-1; 8 bases are shared with TRBD2. After removal of 10 bases from V and 6 bases from J, the junction contained 11 bases not matched to a gene. The V gene's germline CDR1 is ENHRY and CDR2 SYGVKD. The CDR3 is 14 amino acids. CDR3 in amino acids: CATHGRELTNEQFF. The CDR3 nucleotides are TGTGCCACGCACGGGAGGGAATTAACCAATGAGCAGTTCTTC.

The J gene is TRBJ2-1, the V gene TRBV18; 10 bases map to TRBD1. With 6 bases clipped from V and 9 bases from J, the junction kept 17 bases outside the gene matches. The CDR3 loop spans 17 amino acids. Germline V gives CDR1 KGHSH, CDR2 LQKENI. CDR3 coding DNA: TGTGCCAGCTCCCCGGACAGGGGGTTTGTAGTCCCGGGTGAGCAGTTCTTC. Encoded protein: CASSPDRGFVVPGEQFF.

This CDR3 reads CASSLNRGPGELFF. Written as DNA, the CDR3 is TGTGCCAGCAGTTTGAACAGGGGTCCCGGGGAGCTGTTTTTT. This chain uses TRBV27 with TRBJ2-2, with 7 bases aligning to TRBD1. CDR1 MNHEY and CDR2 SMNVEV come from the germline V gene (reference sequence). V dropped 3 bases and J dropped 6; count of bases not matched to a gene: 4. The CDR3 loop spans 14 amino acids.

The rearrangement links TRBV2 to TRBJ1-1; D uncertain. Per germline, CDR1 SNHLY and CDR2 FYNNEI. Trimming shortened V by 3 bases and J by 5 bases, and 10 bases separated the two germline ends. The CDR3 totals 13 residues. The DNA for the CDR3 is TGTGCCAGCAGTGATTGGAGTGAAACTGAAGCTTTCTTT. Translated, it gives CASSDWSETEAFF.

In this sample, this clonotype turned up a few times. The chain carries TRBV6-5 and TRBJ1-2; TRBD1 aligns across 10 bases. CDR3 length equals 18 residues. The ends lost 6 bases at V and 1 base at J; junction bases unmatched: 14. Germline lookup yields CDR1 MNHEY and CDR2 SVGAGI. For the CDR3, the DNA is TGTGCCAGCAGCCCTCTATTACCGGGGACAGGGGTTAACTATGGCTACACCTTC. Encoded protein: CASSPLLPGTGVNYGYTF.

A word on this clonotype: A much larger clone differs from this one at a single base, so this may be a read error. The rearrangement links TRBV6-1 to TRBJ2-1, with TRBD2 identical over 10 bases. Per germline, CDR1 MNHNS and CDR2 SASEGT. This CDR3 has 14 amino acids. CDR3 coding DNA: TGTGCCAGCAGACTAGCGGGACTGCTCAATGAGGAGTTCTTC. Its translation: CASRLAGLLNEEFF.

V gene TRBV5-1 combines with J gene TRBJ2-2, with 8 bases lining up with TRBD1. Germline CDR1 reads SGHRS; CDR2 reads YFSETQ. The CDR3 consists of 14 residues. The trim removed 4 bases at V and 7 bases at J, leaving 6 bases unmatched. CDR3 coding DNA: TGCGCCAGCAGCCGATCAGGGGGCGGCGGGGAGCTGTTTTTT. Protein sequence: CASSRSGGGGELFF. Complete variable domain (other parts from reference TRBV5-1 and TRBJ2-2): KAGVTQTPRYLIKTRGQQVTLSCSPISGHRSVSWYQQTPGQGLQFLFEYFSETQRNKGNFPGRFSGRQFSNSRSEMNVSTLELGDSALYLCASSRSGGGGELFFGEGSRLTVL.

This clonotype was recorded a few times. This chain connects TRBV7-3 to TRBJ1-1; no definite D call. Germline V gives CDR1 SGHTA, CDR2 FQGTGA. Deletions cut 2 bases from V and 1 base from J, with 17 bases between. The CDR3 has 17 residues. CDR3 sequence: CASSLVPTLLENTEAFF. The CDR3 DNA is TGTGCCAGCAGCTTAGTTCCCACCCTGCTTGAGAACACTGAAGCTTTCTTT.

This chain links TRBV6-5 with TRBJ1-4; possibly TRBD1 for D (5 bases). The V end was cut by 0 bases, the J end by 0 bases, with 20 bases between. The germline gives CDR1 MNHEY, CDR2 SVGAGI. CDR3 length equals 20 residues. The DNA of the CDR3 is TGTGCCAGCAGTTACTCGAGGGACCCCGGACCAACAGCAACTAATGAAAAACTGTTTTTT. It encodes CASSYSRDPGPTATNEKLFF.

The chain combines TRBV18 with TRBJ2-1; unclear D gene. V lost 2 bases and J lost 9, with 23 bases in between. The V gene's germline CDR1 is KGHSH and CDR2 LQKENI. This CDR3 comprises 17 residues. The CDR3 DNA reads as TGTGCCAGCTCACCAACACCGACTTGGTTTTTATCGAGTGAGCAGTTCTTC. Translation: CASSPTPTWFLSSEQFF.

The chain's CDR3 is CASSLVRPGELFF. The CDR3 DNA sequence: TGTGCCAGCAGCTTAGTACGGCCCGGGGAGCTGTTTTTT. V usage is TRBV7-2 and J usage is TRBJ2-2; D not certain. CDR3 length: 13 amino acids. Germline loops: CDR1 SGHTA, CDR2 FQGNSA. V was cut by 1 base and J by 6 bases, with 6 bases left in between.

The genes are TRBV9 and TRBJ1-3, with D uncertain. V lost 0 bases, J lost 4 bases, and 14 bases lay in between. The CDR3 contains 16 residues. The germline V gene encodes CDR1 SGDLS and CDR2 YYNGEE. The CDR3 nucleotides are TGTGCCAGCAGCGTAGTAGGCCCCGAGGAGGGAAACACCATATATTTT. It encodes CASSVVGPEEGNTIYF.

The chain joins TRBV27 to TRBJ1-2, with 11 bases that match TRBD1. Unmatched junction bases numbered 9, after V lost 5 bases and J lost 1 base. The CDR3 has 17 amino acids. Per the germline V gene, CDR1 is MNHEY and CDR2 is SMNVEV (reference sequence). The CDR3 nucleotides are TGTGCCAGCAGTAAAGGGACAGGGGGGGGTCTTAACTATGGCTACACCTTC. The encoded protein is CASSKGTGGGLNYGYTF.

The chain carries TRBV7-2 and TRBJ1-3; D remains unclear. Trimming left V 1 base short and J 2 bases short, with 9 bases between. Germline CDR1 SGHTA, CDR2 FQGNSA. This CDR3 comprises 15 residues. The CDR3 DNA reads TGTGCCAGCAGCTTAGGAACAACAGCTGGAAACACCATATATTTT. Protein: CASSLGTTAGNTIYF.

This chain connects TRBV7-2 to TRBJ1-4; 7 nucleotides line up with TRBD1. CDR1 is SGHTA and CDR2 is FQGNSA in the germline V gene. V lost 4 bases, J lost 8 bases, and 13 bases stayed unmatched. CDR3 length: 16 residues. The CDR3 reads CASSSDRRTFGEKLFF. Here the CDR3 DNA reads TGTGCCAGCAGCTCGGACAGGAGGACTTTTGGGGAAAAACTGTTTTTT.

This clonotype was picked up many times. This chain links TRBV7-9 with TRBJ1-6, with 7 positions matching TRBD1. The length of the CDR3 is 16 residues. Germline-derived CDR1 and CDR2 are SEHNR and FQNEAQ (reference sequence). V trimming: 5 bases; J trimming: 7 bases; junction bases outside the gene matches: 11. The CDR3 sequence is CASSPYTGVGNSPLHF. The CDR3 nucleotides read TGTGCCAGCAGCCCTTATACAGGGGTGGGGAATTCACCCCTCCACTTT.

V is TRBV9 and J is TRBJ2-7; 9 bases align to TRBD2. Trimming cost V 9 bases and J 7 bases; bases outside gene matches: 14. Germline V lookup: CDR1 SGDLS, CDR2 YYNGEE. The CDR3 has 14 residues. The CDR3: CAKQRSSGTGEQYF. The DNA for the CDR3 is TGTGCCAAGCAACGATCTAGCGGGACGGGAGAGCAGTACTTC. Full variable domain (outside the CDR3, taken from reference TRBV9 and TRBJ2-7): DSGVTQTPKHLITATGQRVTLRCSPRSGDLSVYWYQQSLDQGLQFLIQYYNGEERAKGNILERFSAQQFPDLHSELNLSSLELGDSALYFCAKQRSSGTGEQYFGPGTRLTVT.

The V gene is TRBV20-1, the J gene TRBJ1-3; D not certain. Deletions cut 5 bases from V and 1 base from J, with 12 bases between. CDR1 DFQATT and CDR2 SNEGSKA come from the germline V gene (reference sequence). The CDR3 sequence is 14 residues long. The CDR3 sequence: CSAFERTSGNTIYF. CDR3 nucleotides: TGCAGTGCTTTCGAGCGAACTTCTGGAAACACCATATATTTT.

The sample holds a few counts of this clonotype. The CDR3 spells CSAPRTGLYGYTF. CDR3 coding DNA: TGCAGTGCTCCGAGGACAGGGTTATATGGCTACACCTTC. The chain links TRBV20-1 to TRBJ1-2; 8 bases are shared with TRBD1. Germline V gives CDR1 DFQATT, CDR2 SNEGSKA (reference sequence). The CDR3 is 13 amino acids. With 5 bases clipped from V and 5 bases from J, the junction kept 7 bases outside the gene matches.